The present entry profiles one TCR beta chain with its context. Its target is unknown. After removal of 3 bases from V and 5 bases from J, the junction contained 4 bases not matched to a gene. CDR3 length: 15 amino acids. From germline, CDR1 is LNHDA and CDR2 SQIVND (reference sequence). This record comes from a study of graft-versus-host responses after intestinal transplantation. Sequenced by immunoSEQ multiplex PCR; TCRdb stores in-frame clones only, minus some. The sample records about 92,000 clones, 75% to 95% being singletons. The receptor comes from a human donor who received an intestinal transplant. Sequencing was performed on unstimulated CD8+ T cells sorted from spleen or lymph node cells, taken before intestinal transplant. The chain employs TRBV19 and TRBJ2-5, with 12 nucleotides matching TRBD2. DNA of the CDR3: TGTGCCAGTAGTATTGGGCTAGCGGGAGGGGAGACCCAGTACTTC. Its protein product is CASSIGLAGGETQYF.